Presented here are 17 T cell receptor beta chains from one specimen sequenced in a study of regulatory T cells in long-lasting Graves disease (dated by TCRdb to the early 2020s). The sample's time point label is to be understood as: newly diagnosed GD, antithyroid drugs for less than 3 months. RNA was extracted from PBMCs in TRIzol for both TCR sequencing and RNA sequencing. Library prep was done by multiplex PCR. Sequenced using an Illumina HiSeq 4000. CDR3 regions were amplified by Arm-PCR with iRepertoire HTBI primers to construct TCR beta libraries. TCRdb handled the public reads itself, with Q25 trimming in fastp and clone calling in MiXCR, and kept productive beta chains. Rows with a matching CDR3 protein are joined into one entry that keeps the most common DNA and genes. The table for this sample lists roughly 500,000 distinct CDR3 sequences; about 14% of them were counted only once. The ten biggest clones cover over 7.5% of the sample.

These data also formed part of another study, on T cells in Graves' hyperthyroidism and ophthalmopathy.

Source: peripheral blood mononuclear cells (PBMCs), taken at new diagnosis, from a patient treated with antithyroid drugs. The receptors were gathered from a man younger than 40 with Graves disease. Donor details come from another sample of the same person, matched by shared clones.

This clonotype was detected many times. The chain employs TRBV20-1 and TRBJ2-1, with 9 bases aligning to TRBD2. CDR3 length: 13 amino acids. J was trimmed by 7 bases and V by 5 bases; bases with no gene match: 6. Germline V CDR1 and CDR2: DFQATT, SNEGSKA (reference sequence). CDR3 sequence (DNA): TGCAGTGCTCTTGGGCGGGAGGGTAATGAGCAGTTCTTC. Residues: CSALGREGNEQFF.

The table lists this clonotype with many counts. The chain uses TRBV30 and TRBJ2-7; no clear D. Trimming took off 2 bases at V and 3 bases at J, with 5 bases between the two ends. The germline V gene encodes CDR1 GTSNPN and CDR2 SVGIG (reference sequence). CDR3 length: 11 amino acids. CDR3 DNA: TGTGCCTGGAGTCTCGTCTACGAGCAGTACTTC. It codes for CAWSLVYEQYF.

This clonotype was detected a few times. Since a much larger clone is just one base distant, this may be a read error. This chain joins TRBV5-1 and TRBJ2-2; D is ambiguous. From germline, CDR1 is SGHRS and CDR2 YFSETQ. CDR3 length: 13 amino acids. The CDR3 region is CAGSLETLGWLFF. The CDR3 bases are TGCGCCGGCAGCTTGGAGACCTTAGGGTGGCTGTTTTTT.

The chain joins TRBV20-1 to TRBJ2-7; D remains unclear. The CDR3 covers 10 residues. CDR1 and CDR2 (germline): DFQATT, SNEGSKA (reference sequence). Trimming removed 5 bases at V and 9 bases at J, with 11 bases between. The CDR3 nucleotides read TGCAGTGCTGAACAGTTAGGGCAGTACTTC. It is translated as CSAEQLGQYF.

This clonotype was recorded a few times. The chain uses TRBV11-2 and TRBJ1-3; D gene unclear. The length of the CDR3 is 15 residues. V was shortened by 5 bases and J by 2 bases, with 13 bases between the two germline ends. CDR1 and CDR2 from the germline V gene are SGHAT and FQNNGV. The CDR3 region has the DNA TGTGCCAGCAGCCCGGGATACCCAGCTGGAAACACCATATATTTT. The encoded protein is CASSPGYPAGNTIYF.

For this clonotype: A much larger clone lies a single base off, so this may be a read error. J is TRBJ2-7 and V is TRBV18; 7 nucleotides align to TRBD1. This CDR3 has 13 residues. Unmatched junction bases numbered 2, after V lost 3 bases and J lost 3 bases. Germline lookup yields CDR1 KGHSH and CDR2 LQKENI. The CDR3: CASSPGQHYEQYF. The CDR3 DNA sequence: TGTGCCAGCTCACCGGGACAGCACTACGAGCAGTACTTC.

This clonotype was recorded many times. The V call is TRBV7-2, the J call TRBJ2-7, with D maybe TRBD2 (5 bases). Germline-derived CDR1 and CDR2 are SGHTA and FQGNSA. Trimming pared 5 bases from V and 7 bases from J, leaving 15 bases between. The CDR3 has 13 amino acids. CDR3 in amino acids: CASSATGEREQYF. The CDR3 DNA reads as TGTGCCAGCAGCGCCACCGGAGAGCGGGAGCAGTACTTC.

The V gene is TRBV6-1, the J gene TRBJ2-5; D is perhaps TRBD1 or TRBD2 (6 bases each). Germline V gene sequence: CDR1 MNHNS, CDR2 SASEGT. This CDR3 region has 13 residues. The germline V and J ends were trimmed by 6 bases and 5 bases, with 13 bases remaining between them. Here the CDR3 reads CASSNRGGETQYF. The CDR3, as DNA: TGTGCCAGCAGCAACAGAGGGGGGGAGACCCAGTACTTC.

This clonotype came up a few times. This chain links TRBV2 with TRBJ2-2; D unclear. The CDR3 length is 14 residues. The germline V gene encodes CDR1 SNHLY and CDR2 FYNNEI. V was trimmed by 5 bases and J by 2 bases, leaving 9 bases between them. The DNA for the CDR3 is TGTGCCAGCAGTTCCCTGGACAACACCGGGGAGCTGTTTTTT. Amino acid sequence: CASSSLDNTGELFF. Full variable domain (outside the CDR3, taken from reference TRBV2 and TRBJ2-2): EPEVTQTPSHQVTQMGQEVILRCVPISNHLYFYWYRQILGQKVEFLVSFYNNEISEKSEIFDDQFSVERPDGSNFTLKIRSTKLEDSAMYFCASSSLDNTGELFFGEGSRLTVL.

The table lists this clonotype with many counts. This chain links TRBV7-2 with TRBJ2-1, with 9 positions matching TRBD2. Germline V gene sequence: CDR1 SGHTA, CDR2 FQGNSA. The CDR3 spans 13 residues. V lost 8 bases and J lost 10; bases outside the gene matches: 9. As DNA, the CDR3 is TGTGCCAGCGTAAGGTTCCTAGCGGGAGAGCAGTTCTTC. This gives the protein CASVRFLAGEQFF.

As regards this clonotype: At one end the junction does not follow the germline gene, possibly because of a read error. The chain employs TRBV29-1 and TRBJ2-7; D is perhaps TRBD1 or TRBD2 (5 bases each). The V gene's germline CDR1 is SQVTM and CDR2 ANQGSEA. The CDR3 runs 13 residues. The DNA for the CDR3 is TGCAGCGTTGTTGGGGACCGATCCTACGAACAGTACTTC. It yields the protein CSVVGDRSYEQYF.

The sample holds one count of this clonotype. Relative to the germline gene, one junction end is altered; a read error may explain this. This CDR3 is CASSQEGQTNAEAFF. CDR3 nucleotide sequence: TGCGCCAGCAGCCAAGAAGGACAGACGAACGCTGAAGCTTTCTTT. The chain combines TRBV4-1 with TRBJ1-1; D perhaps matches TRBD1 (6 bases). Germline V gives CDR1 MGHRA, CDR2 YSYEKL. The CDR3 sequence is 15 residues long.

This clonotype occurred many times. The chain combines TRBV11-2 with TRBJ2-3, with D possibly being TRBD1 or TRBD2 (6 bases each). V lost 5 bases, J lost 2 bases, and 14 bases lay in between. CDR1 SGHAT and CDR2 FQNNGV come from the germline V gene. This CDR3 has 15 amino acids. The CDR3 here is CASSREGGYTDTQYF. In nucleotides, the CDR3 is TGTGCCAGCAGCCGTGAGGGGGGATACACAGATACGCAGTATTTT. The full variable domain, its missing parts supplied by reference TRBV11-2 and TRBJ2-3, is EAGVAQSPRYKIIEKRQSVAFWCNPISGHATLYWYQQILGQGPKLLIQFQNNGVVDDSQLPKDRFSAERLKGVDSTLKIQPAKLEDSAVYLCASSREGGYTDTQYFGPGTRLTVL.

In DNA form, the CDR3 reads TGTGCCAGTAGTATTAACGGGGGCGGGATTCGGGAGCCCCAGCATTTT. As protein: CASSINGGGIREPQHF. The V call is TRBV19, the J call TRBJ1-5; D possibly corresponds to TRBD1 (6 bases). Per germline, CDR1 LNHDA and CDR2 SQIVND (reference sequence). CDR3 size: 16 residues. Trimming cost V 3 bases and J 8 bases, with 20 bases left between them.

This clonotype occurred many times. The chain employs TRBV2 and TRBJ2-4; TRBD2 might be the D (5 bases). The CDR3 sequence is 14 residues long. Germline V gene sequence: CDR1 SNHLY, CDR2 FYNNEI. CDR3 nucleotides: TGTGCGAGCGGAGGTGGTATGGCTTGGAACATTCAGTACTTC. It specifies CASGGGMAWNIQYF.

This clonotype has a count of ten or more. In DNA, the CDR3 is TGTGCCAGCAGTGGTAGCGGGTTAGAGACCCAGTACTTC. Residues: CASSGSGLETQYF. The V call is TRBV7-6, the J call TRBJ2-5, with TRBD2 identical over 7 bases. Trimming at V came to 6 bases and at J to 4 bases, leaving 5 bases not matched to a gene. The CDR3 has 13 residues. The germline V gene has CDR1 SGHVS and CDR2 FNYEAQ.

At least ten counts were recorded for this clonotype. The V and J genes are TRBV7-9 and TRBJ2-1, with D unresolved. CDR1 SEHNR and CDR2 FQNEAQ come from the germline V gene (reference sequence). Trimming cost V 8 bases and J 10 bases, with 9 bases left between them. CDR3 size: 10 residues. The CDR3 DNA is TGTGCCAGCTGGATGGGCGAGCAGTTCTTC. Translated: CASWMGEQFF.